This T cell receptor (beta chain) was recorded in a study of regulatory T cells in long-lasting Graves disease. This clonotype was seen at least ten times. What it binds is not known. Germline values: CDR1 SGHDN, CDR2 FVKESK. The CDR3 totals 15 residues. Assembly of TCR beta libraries relied on iRepertoire HTBI primers together with Arm-PCR of CDR3 regions. Under the authors' procedure: Gene usage covered 62 TRBV and roughly 13 TRBJ segments. TCRdb fed the multiplex PCR reads into MiXCR, producing one record per CDR3 protein. TCRdb's processing, not the authors', yielded these V and J calls. The data contain approximately 400,000 distinct CDR3 sequences, 15% of them singletons. Study-wide points: Rather than thyroid tissue, only peripheral blood underwent study. Repertoires from persistent disease leaned toward TRBV28, TRBJ1-2 and TRBJ2-5. New patients shared fewer than 1,000 public clonotypes, and persistent patients shared more, with about 2,500.

Documented time point: newly diagnosed GD, antithyroid drugs for less than 3 months. TCR sequences were obtained from RNA taken from PBMCs. This material consisted of peripheral blood mononuclear cells (PBMCs), taken at new diagnosis, from a patient treated with antithyroid drugs. The rearrangement uses TRBV14 and TRBJ2-1, with D uncertain. Judging by the DNA end, TRBJ2-5 fits better; the J call may be wrong. This TCR was recovered from a female donor with Graves disease. This CDR3 reads CASSQVGNSAETQYF. As DNA, the CDR3 is TGTGCCAGCAGCCAAGTGGGCAATTCTGCGGAGACCCAGTACTTC.